A selection of T cell receptor beta chains follows, all from one sample in a study of T-cell memory formation after mild COVID-19. TCRdb analysed the 5' RACE reads with MiXCR anew, one entry per CDR3 protein. This sample yields just under 350,000 distinct CDR3 sequences, of which approximately 12% are seen a single time; about 22% belongs to the top ten. Sequencing was performed on PBMCs or a T cell subset sorted from them (not recorded which). The receptors come from a young man who had mild COVID-19 (a few samples of this study predate the infection). Cell type and time point are not known. CDR3s include the opening cysteine and the closing phenylalanine or tryptophan.

v_call: TRBV20-1
cdr3_aa: CSAKQASNQPQHF

v_call: TRBV5-6
cdr3_aa: CASSFRPDPGNTIYF

v_call: TRBV7-2
cdr3_aa: CASSLARSTDTQYF

v_call: TRBV9
cdr3_aa: CASSVGGMTQPQHF

v_call: TRBV7-2
cdr3_aa: CASSLTGGARGSPYNEQFF

v_call: TRBV5-6
cdr3_aa: CASSFSNTEAFF

v_call: TRBV7-6
cdr3_aa: CASSSWTSGGITDTQYF

v_call: TRBV7-2
cdr3_aa: CASSLVRDQPQHF

v_call: TRBV4-1
cdr3_aa: CASSHSGGGEEQFF

v_call: TRBV12-3/TRBV12-4
cdr3_aa: CASSPPGLAGVEQYF

v_call: TRBV29-1
cdr3_aa: CSVTDRTTEAFF

v_call: TRBV7-2
cdr3_aa: CASSRGTSGDTQYF

v_call: TRBV4-1
cdr3_aa: CASSQDWGGNEQYF

v_call: TRBV10-2
cdr3_aa: CASSEGVGYTF

v_call: TRBV20-1
cdr3_aa: CSASDLARTGTDTQYF

v_call: TRBV4-1
cdr3_aa: CASSRTRWETQYF

v_call: TRBV4-1
cdr3_aa: CASSQKAEKPNYGYTF

v_call: TRBV19
cdr3_aa: CASSTSRGQANTGELFF

v_call: TRBV5-1
cdr3_aa: CASSLEYPSEQYF

v_call: TRBV6-1
cdr3_aa: CASSEAYVSGLRETQYF

v_call: TRBV20-1
cdr3_aa: CSAGRDAYNEQFF

v_call: TRBV4-2
cdr3_aa: CASSQEMGQGAAYEQYF

v_call: TRBV7-2
cdr3_aa: CASSPDSGTYEQYF

v_call: TRBV4-3
cdr3_aa: CASSLNRGDEQFF

v_call: TRBV6-5
cdr3_aa: CASSRRTDPLYGYTF

v_call: TRBV29-1
cdr3_aa: CSVGEGGIYEQYF

v_call: TRBV12-3/TRBV12-4
cdr3_aa: CASSLAGTEQYF